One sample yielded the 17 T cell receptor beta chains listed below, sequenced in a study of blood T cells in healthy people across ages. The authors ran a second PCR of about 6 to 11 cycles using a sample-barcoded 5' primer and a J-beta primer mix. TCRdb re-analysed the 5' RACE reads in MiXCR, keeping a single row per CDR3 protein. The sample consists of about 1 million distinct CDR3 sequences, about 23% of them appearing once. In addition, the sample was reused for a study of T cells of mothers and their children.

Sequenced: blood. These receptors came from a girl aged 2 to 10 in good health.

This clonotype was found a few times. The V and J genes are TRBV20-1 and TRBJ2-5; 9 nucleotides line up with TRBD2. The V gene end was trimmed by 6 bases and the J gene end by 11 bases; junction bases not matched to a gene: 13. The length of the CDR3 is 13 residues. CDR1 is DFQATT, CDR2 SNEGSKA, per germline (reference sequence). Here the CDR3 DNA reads TGCAGTGCGAGGACTAGCGCCGGGAAGGGGCAGTACTTC. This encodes CSARTSAGKGQYF.

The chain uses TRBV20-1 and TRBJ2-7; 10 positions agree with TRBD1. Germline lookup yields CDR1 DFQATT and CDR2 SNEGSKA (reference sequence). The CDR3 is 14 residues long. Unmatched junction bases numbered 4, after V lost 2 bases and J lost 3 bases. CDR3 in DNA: TGCAGTGCTAGAACCCGGGACAGGGGCTACGAGCAGTACTTC. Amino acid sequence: CSARTRDRGYEQYF.

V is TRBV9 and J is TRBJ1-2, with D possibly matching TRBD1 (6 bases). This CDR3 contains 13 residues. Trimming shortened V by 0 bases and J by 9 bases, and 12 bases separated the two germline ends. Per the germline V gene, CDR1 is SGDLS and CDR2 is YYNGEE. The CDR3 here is CASSVDGGVSYTF. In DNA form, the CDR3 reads TGTGCCAGCAGCGTAGACGGGGGCGTTAGCTACACCTTC.

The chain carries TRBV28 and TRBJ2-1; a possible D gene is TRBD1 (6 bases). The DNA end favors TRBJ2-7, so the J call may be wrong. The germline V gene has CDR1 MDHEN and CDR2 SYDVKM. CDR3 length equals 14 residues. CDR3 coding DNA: TGTGCCAGCAGTTTATTAGGGGGTGGATTCGAGCAGTACTTC. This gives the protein CASSLLGGGFEQYF.

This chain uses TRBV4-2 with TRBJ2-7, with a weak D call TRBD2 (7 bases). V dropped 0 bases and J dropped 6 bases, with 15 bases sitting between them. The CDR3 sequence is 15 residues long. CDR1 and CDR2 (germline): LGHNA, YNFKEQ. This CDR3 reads CASSQDEGGTSEQYF. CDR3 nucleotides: TGTGCCAGCAGCCAAGACGAGGGGGGGACGTCCGAGCAGTACTTC.

Written as DNA, the CDR3 is TGTGCCAGCAGTGAATGGGACTCTCCTACCTCCTACGAGCAGTACTTC. Translation: CASSEWDSPTSYEQYF. This chain joins TRBV2 and TRBJ2-7, with D possibly TRBD2 on 6 matching bases. The ends were cut back, 2 bases at V and 0 bases at J, with 14 bases in the middle. CDR3 length: 16 amino acids. CDR1 is SNHLY, CDR2 FYNNEI, per germline. Filled out from reference TRBV2 and TRBJ2-7, the complete variable domain reads EPEVTQTPSHQVTQMGQEVILRCVPISNHLYFYWYRQILGQKVEFLVSFYNNEISEKSEIFDDQFSVERPDGSNFTLKIRSTKLEDSAMYFCASSEWDSPTSYEQYFGPGTRLTVT.

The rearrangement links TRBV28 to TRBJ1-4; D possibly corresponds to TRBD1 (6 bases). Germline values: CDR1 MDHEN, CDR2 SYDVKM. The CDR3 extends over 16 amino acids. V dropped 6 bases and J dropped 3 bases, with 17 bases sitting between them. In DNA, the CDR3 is TGTGCCAGCAGCCGAGTGACAGGTGTCGCTAATGAAAAACTGTTTTTT. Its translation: CASSRVTGVANEKLFF.

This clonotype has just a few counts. This chain's CDR3 is CSATQGATDTQYF. The CDR3 DNA reads TGCAGTGCCACCCAGGGGGCGACAGATACGCAGTATTTT. The chain couples TRBV20-1 to TRBJ2-3, with TRBD1 identical over 8 bases. Germline trimming cut 6 bases from V and 3 bases from J; bases unmatched to any gene: 5. Germline values: CDR1 DFQATT, CDR2 SNEGSKA (reference sequence). This CDR3 has 13 amino acids.

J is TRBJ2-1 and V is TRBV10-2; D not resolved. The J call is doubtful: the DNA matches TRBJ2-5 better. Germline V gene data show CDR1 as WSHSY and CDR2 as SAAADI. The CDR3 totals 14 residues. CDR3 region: CASSESTLGETQYF. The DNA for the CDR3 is TGCGCCAGCAGTGAGTCGACCCTGGGGGAGACCCAGTACTTC.

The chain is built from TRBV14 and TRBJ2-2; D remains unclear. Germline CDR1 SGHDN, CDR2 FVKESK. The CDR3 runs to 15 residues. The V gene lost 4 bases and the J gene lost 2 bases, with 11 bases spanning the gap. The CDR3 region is CASSLHGLNTGELFF. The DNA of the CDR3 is TGTGCCAGCAGCCTGCACGGGCTAAACACCGGGGAGCTGTTTTTT.

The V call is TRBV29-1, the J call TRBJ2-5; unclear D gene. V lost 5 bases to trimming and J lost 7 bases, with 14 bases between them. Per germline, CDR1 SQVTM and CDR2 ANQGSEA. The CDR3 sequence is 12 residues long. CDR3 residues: CSVRLLVGTQYF. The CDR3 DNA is TGCAGCGTTCGTCTCCTCGTGGGGACCCAGTACTTC. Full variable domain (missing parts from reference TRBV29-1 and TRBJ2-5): SAVISQKPSRDICQRGTSLTIQCQVDSQVTMMFWYRQQPGQSLTLIATANQGSEATYESGFVIDKFPISRPNLTFSTLTVSNMSPEDSSIYLCSVRLLVGTQYFGPGTRLLVL.

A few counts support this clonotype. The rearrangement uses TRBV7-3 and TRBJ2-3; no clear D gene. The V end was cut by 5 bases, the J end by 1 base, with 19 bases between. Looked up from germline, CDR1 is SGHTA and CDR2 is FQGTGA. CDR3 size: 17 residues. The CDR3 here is CASSPLSESRGTDTQYF. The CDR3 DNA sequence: TGTGCCAGCAGCCCATTGAGCGAGTCTCGAGGCACAGATACGCAGTATTTT.

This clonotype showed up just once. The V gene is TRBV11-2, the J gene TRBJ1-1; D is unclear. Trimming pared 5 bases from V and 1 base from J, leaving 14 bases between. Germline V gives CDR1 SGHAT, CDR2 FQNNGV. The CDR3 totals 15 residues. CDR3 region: CASSPPAVWNTEAFF. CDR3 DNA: TGTGCCAGCAGCCCCCCAGCGGTTTGGAACACTGAAGCTTTCTTT.

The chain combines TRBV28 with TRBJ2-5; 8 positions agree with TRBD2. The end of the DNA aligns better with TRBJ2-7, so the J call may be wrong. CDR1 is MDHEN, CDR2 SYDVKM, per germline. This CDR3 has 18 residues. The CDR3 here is CASSPRLGTGGPPHEQYF. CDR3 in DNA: TGTGCCAGCAGTCCCCGATTGGGAACGGGAGGGCCCCCCCACGAGCAGTACTTC.

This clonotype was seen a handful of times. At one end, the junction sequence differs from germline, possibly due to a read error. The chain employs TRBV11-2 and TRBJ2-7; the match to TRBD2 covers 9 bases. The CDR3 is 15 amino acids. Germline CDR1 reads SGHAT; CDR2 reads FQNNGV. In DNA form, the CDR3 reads TGTGCCAGCAGTTTAGCGGGAGCCCTACCCTACGAGCAGTACTTC. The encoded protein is CASSLAGALPYEQYF.

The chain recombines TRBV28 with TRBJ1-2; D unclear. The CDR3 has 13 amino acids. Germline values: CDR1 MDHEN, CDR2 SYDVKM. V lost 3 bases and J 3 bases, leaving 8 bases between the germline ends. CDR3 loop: CASSFLGDYGYTF. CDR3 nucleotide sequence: TGTGCCAGCAGTTTTCTGGGTGACTATGGCTACACCTTC.

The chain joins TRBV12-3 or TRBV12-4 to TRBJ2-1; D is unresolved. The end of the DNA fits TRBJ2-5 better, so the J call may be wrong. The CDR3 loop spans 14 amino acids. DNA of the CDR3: TGTGCCAGCAGTTTAATATTAGGCCTGGAGACCCAGTACTTC. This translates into CASSLILGLETQYF.